The following is a T cell receptor (beta chain) sequence with its context. The sample originates from a study of blood T cell repertoires in COVID-19. Repertoires were generated with immunoSEQ multiplex PCR, while TCRdb's copy carries only in-frame clones and drops some. The repertoire has approximately 450,000 clones, around 88% of them found once; the top ten carry about 4.5%. The sequence came from a woman aged 25 to 45 with acute or convalescent COVID-19. Sequencing was performed on peripheral blood.

The CDR3 DNA is TGTGCCAGCAGCCGACCACGGGTTGGTCGACAAGAGACCCAGTACTTC. Amino acid sequence: CASSRPRVGRQETQYF. This chain joins TRBV14 and TRBJ2-5; D is unclear. The CDR3 has 16 residues. Germline V gene data show CDR1 as SGHDN and CDR2 as FVKESK. V was shortened by 4 bases and J by 2 bases, with 17 bases between the two germline ends.